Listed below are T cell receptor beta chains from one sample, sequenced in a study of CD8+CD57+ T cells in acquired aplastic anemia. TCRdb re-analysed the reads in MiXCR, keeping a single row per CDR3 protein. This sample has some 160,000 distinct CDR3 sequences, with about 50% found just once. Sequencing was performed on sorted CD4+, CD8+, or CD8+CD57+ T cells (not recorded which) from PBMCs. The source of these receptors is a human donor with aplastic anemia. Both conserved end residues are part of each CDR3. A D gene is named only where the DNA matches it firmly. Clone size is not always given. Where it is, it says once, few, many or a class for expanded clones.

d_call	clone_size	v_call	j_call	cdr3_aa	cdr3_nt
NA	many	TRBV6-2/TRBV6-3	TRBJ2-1	CASSYGRRNEQFF	TGTGCCAGCAGTTACGGGAGGAGGAATGAGCAGTTCTTC
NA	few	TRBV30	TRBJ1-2	CAWSNVPNYGYTF	TGTGCCTGGAGTAACGTTCCTAACTATGGCTACACCTTC
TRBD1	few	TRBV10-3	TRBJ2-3	CAISGGGQGPTSTDTQYF	TGTGCCATCAGTGGGGGGGGACAGGGACCAACTAGCACAGATACGCAGTATTTT
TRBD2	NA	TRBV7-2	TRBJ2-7	CASHLGGEQYF	TGTGCCAGCCACTTGGGGGGGGAGCAGTACTTC
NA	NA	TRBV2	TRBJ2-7	CASSLSGRQYF	TGTGCCAGCAGTCTGAGTGGCAGGCAGTACTTC
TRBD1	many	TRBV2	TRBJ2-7	CASSAGTGAGEQYF	TGTGCCAGCAGTGCTGGGACAGGGGCGGGCGAGCAGTACTTC
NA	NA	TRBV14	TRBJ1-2	CASSRGGIVRGYTF	TGTGCCAGCAGCCGCGGGGGAATAGTGCGTGGCTACACCTTC
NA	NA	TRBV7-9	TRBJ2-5	CASSPGQETQYF	TGTGCCAGCAGCCCCGGCCAAGAGACCCAGTACTTC
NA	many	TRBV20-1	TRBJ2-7	CSATGTLSYEQYF	TGCAGTGCTACCGGGACGCTCTCCTACGAGCAGTACTTC
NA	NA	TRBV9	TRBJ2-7	CASSAGQSSYEQYF	TGTGCCAGCAGCGCAGGACAGAGCTCCTACGAGCAGTACTTC
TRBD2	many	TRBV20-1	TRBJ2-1	CSAHPLGLAENNEQFF	TGCAGTGCGCACCCGCTGGGACTAGCGGAAAACAATGAGCAGTTCTTC
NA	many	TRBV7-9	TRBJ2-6	CASSPPGANVLTF	TGTGCCAGCAGCCCGCCTGGGGCCAACGTCCTGACTTTC
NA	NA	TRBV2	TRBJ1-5	CASRRVGNQPQHF	TGTGCCAGCAGAAGGGTGGGCAATCAGCCCCAGCATTTT
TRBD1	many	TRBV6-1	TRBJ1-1	CASAGGSAAFF	TGTGCCAGCGCAGGGGGCTCAGCAGCTTTCTTT
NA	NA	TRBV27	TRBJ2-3	CASSYGPDTQYF	TGTGCCAGCAGTTACGGCCCAGATACGCAGTATTTT
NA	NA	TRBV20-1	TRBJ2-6	CSAIERAGANVLTF	TGCAGTGCTATCGAGAGGGCTGGGGCCAACGTCCTGACTTTC
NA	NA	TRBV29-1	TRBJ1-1	CSVEEALGAMNTEAFF	TGCAGCGTTGAAGAGGCCCTGGGCGCCATGAACACTGAAGCTTTCTTT
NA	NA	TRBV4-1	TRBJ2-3	CASSQADVSLTDTQYF	TGCGCCAGCAGCCAAGCGGACGTCTCACTCACAGATACGCAGTATTTT
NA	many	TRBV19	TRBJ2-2	CASSTRSGRELFF	TGTGCCAGTAGTACACGGTCCGGACGGGAGCTGTTTTTT
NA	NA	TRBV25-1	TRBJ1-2	CASSEYYGLSSEGYTF	TGTGCCAGCAGTGAATACTATGGTCTCAGTTCGGAGGGCTACACCTTC
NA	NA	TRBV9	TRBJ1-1	CASSVAGTEAFF	TGTGCCAGCAGCGTAGCAGGCACTGAAGCTTTCTTT
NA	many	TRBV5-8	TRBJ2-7	CASSLYYEQYF	TGTGCCAGCAGTTTATACTACGAGCAGTACTTC
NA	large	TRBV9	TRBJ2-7	CASSVASDSEQYF	TGTGCCAGCAGCGTAGCCAGTGACAGCGAGCAGTACTTC
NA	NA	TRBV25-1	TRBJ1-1	CASMFGGGTNTEAFF	TGTGCCAGCATGTTTGGTGGCGGAACGAACACTGAAGCTTTCTTT
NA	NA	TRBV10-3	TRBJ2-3	CASSSRGRADTQYF	TGTGCCAGCAGTTCCAGGGGCCGGGCAGATACGCAGTATTTT
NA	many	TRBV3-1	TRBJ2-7	CASSGGHEQYF	TGTGCCAGCAGCGGAGGACACGAGCAGTACTTC
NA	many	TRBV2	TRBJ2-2	CASTPGTGELFF	TGTGCCAGCACGCCAGGGACCGGGGAGCTGTTTTTT
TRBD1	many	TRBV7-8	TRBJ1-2	CASSLTGEGYTF	TGTGCCAGCAGTCTTACAGGGGAAGGCTACACCTTC
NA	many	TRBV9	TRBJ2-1	CASSGSGASEQFF	TGTGCCAGCAGCGGTTCAGGGGCAAGCGAGCAGTTCTTC
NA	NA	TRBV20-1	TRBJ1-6	CSAKSEGYNSPLHF	TGCAGTGCTAAATCCGAGGGATATAATTCACCCCTCCACTTT
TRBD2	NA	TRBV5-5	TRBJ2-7	CASSLGLAGADEQYF	TGTGCCAGCAGCCTAGGACTAGCGGGAGCGGACGAGCAGTACTTC
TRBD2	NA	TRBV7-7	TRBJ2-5	CASSLASGTQETQYF	TGTGCCAGCAGCTTAGCTAGCGGGACTCAAGAGACCCAGTACTTC
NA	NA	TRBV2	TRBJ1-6	CASRTGDGNSPLHF	TGTGCCAGTAGGACGGGGGACGGGAATTCACCCCTCCACTTT